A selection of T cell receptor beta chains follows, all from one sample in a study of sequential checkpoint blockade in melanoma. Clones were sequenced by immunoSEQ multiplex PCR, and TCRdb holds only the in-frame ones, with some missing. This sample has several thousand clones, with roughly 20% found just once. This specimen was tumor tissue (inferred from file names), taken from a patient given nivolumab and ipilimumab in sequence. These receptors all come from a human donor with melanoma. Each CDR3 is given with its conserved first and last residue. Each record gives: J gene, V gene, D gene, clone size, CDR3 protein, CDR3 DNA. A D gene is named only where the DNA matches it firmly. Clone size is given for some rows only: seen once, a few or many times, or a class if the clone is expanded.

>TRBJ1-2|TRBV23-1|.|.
CASSQSPKVYGYTF
TGCGCCAGCAGTCAATCGCCTAAGGTCTATGGCTACACCTTC
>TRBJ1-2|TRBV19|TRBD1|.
CASKTPRGAGGSLANYGYTF
TGTGCCAGTAAGACTCCCAGGGGGGCAGGGGGCTCTTTAGCTAACTATGGCTACACCTTC
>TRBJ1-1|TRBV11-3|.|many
CASSPEDDRNTAFF
TGTGCCAGCAGCCCCGAAGACGACAGGAATACAGCTTTCTTT
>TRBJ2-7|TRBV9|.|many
CASSKRRGSAEQYF
TGTGCCAGCAGTAAACGGAGGGGGTCAGCCGAGCAGTACTTC
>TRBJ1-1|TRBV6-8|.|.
CASSGGLLTEAFF
TGTGCCAGCAGTGGGGGCCTCCTCACTGAAGCTTTCTTT
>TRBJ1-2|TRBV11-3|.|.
CASSLLTGDYGYTF
TGTGCCAGCAGCCTTCTAACGGGGGACTATGGCTACACCTTC
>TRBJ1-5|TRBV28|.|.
CASRTGGNQPQHF
TGTGCCAGCAGGACAGGCGGTAATCAGCCCCAGCATTTT
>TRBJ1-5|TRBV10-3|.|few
CAISERAQPQHF
TGTGCCATCAGTGAGAGGGCTCAGCCCCAGCATTTT
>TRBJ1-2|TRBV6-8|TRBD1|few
CASSDGQGRPYGYTF
TGTGCCAGCAGTGATGGACAGGGGCGTCCCTATGGCTACACCTTC
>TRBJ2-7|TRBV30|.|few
CAWSGSRGPYEQYF
TGTGCCTGGAGCGGCTCTCGGGGCCCCTACGAGCAGTACTTC
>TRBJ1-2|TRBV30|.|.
CAWSVGTWDNYGYTF
TGTGCCTGGAGTGTCGGGACTTGGGACAACTATGGCTACACCTTC
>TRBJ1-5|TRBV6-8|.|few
CASSLGEGNQPQHF
TGTGCCAGCAGCCTGGGGGAGGGCAATCAGCCCCAGCATTTT
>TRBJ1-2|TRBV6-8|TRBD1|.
CASRKNAGTGLGYTF
TGTGCCAGCAGAAAAAACGCAGGGACAGGGTTGGGCTACACCTTC
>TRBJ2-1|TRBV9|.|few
CASNTLTGNNEQFF
TGTGCCAGCAATACCCTTACTGGAAACAATGAGCAGTTCTTC
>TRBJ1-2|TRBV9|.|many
CASSFMSGKGYTF
TGTGCCAGCAGCTTTATGTCGGGGAAAGGCTACACCTTC
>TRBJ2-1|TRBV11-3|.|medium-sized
CASSLGGPVNEQFF
TGTGCCAGCAGCTTAGGGGGGCCCGTCAATGAGCAGTTCTTC
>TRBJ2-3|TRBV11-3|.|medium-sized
CASSRRGGADTQYF
TGTGCCAGCAGCCGCCGGGGCGGAGCAGATACGCAGTATTTT
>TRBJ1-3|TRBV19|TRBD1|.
CASSAPGQRHTIYF
TGTGCCAGTAGTGCCCCGGGACAGAGACACACCATATATTTT
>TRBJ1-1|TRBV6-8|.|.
CASSAGGTEAFF
TGTGCCAGCAGCGCTGGAGGAACTGAAGCTTTCTTT
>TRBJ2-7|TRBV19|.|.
CASGGGGYEQYF
TGTGCCAGTGGGGGGGGCGGCTACGAGCAGTACTTC
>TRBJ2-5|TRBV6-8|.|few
CASSYFIQETQYF
TGTGCCAGCAGTTATTTCATCCAAGAGACCCAGTACTTC
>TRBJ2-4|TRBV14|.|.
CASSQAWGLAKNIQYF
TGTGCCAGCAGCCAAGCTTGGGGGCTAGCCAAAAACATTCAGTACTTC
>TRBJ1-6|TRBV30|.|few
CACYRINSPLHF
TGTGCCTGCTACAGAATTAATTCACCCCTCCACTTT
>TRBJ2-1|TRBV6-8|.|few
CASSSRMVDKYNEQFF
TGTGCCAGCAGTTCCAGGATGGTGGATAAGTACAATGAGCAGTTCTTC
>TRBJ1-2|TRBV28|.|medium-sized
CASSRPGRTYGYTF
TGTGCCAGCAGTCGACCGGGCAGAACCTATGGCTACACCTTC
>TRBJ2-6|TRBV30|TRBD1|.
CAWGGTGLIGGANVLTF
TGTGCCTGGGGGGGGACAGGCCTAATTGGTGGGGCCAACGTCCTGACTTTC
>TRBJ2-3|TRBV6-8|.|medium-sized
CAISGQSDTQYF
TGTGCCATCAGTGGACAGTCAGATACGCAGTATTTT
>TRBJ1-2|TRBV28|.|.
CASSLGLGGDYGYTF
TGTGCCAGCAGTTTAGGTTTAGGGGGAGACTATGGCTACACCTTC
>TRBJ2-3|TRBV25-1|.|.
CASSDKRVSSTDTQYF
TGTGCCAGCAGTGACAAGAGAGTATCTAGCACAGATACGCAGTATTTT
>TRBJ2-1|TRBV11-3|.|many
CASSLSGFGNEQFF
TGTGCCAGCAGCTTATCAGGGTTCGGCAATGAGCAGTTCTTC
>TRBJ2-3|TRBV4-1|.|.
CASSQDVTPHLADTQYF
TGCGCCAGCAGCCAAGATGTGACCCCCCACCTCGCAGATACGCAGTATTTT
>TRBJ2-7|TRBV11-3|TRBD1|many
CASRRTGGFYEQYF
TGTGCCAGCAGGAGGACAGGGGGCTTCTACGAGCAGTACTTC
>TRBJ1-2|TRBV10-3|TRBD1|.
CAISESSGQANYGYTF
TGTGCCATCAGTGAGTCATCGGGACAGGCTAACTATGGCTACACCTTC
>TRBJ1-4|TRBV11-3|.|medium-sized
CASSPLSGSEKLFF
TGTGCCAGCAGCCCGCTTTCCGGCAGTGAAAAACTGTTTTTT
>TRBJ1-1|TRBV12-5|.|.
CASTTNTEAFF
TGTGCCAGCACCACTAACACTGAAGCTTTCTTT